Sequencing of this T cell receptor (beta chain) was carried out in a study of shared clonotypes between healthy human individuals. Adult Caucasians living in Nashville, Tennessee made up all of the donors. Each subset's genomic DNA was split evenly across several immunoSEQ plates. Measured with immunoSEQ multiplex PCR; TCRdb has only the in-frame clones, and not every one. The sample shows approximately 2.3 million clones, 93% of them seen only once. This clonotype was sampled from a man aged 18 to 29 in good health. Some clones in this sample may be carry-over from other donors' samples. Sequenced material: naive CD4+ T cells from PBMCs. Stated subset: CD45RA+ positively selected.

CDR3 DNA: TGTGCCAGCAGTCCCCATAGGTACACAGATACGCAGTATTTT. Translated, it gives CASSPHRYTDTQYF. The V gene is TRBV6-5, the J gene TRBJ2-3; D uncertain. Trimming shortened V by 5 bases and J by 2 bases, and 11 bases separated the two germline ends. Germline CDR1 and CDR2: MNHEY and SVGAGI. This CDR3 contains 14 residues.